A single sample gave rise to the 8 T cell receptor beta chains below, sequenced in a study of identical twins. TCRdb re-called the 5' RACE reads through MiXCR, storing one row per CDR3 protein. The table includes about 520,000 distinct CDR3 sequences, 22% detected once. A further study also used this sample, focusing on T cells expressing NK-cell markers.

Sequenced material: CD4+ T cells sorted from blood. The receptors derive from a woman aged 18-29 years in good health.

This clonotype was seen many times. This chain links TRBV5-1 with TRBJ2-1; 12 bases are shared with TRBD1. The junction had 11 bases not matched to a gene; V was cut back by 4 bases and J by 6 bases. CDR1 SGHRS and CDR2 YFSETQ come from the germline V gene. This CDR3 is 17 amino acids long. CDR3 coding DNA: TGCGCCAGCAGCCGGGACAGGGGGCAGGGGCTGATCAATGAGCAGTTCTTC. Translating it yields CASSRDRGQGLINEQFF.

In its sample, this clonotype was seen a few times. V and J are TRBV20-1 and TRBJ1-2, with a possible D match to TRBD1 (6 bases). The CDR3 extends over 15 amino acids. V shed 2 bases and J shed 8 bases, with 21 bases lying between them. Looked up from germline, CDR1 is DFQATT and CDR2 is SNEGSKA (reference sequence). The CDR3 nucleotides read TGCAGTGCTAGATACAGGGAAAAGGCCCTATACGGCTACACCTTC. This sequence encodes CSARYREKALYGYTF.

This clonotype was detected ten times or more. The J gene is TRBJ1-2, the V gene TRBV6-1; D is ambiguous. The CDR3 consists of 13 residues. Per the germline V gene, CDR1 is MNHNS and CDR2 is SASEGT. Trimming removed 7 bases from V and 4 bases from J, with 13 bases in between. CDR3 loop: CASTRLPAYGYTF. The CDR3, as DNA: TGTGCCAGCACCAGACTCCCTGCCTATGGCTACACCTTC.

This clonotype was seen only a few times. The V call is TRBV6-1, the J call TRBJ2-7; a possible D gene is TRBD2 (5 bases). Deletions cut 6 bases from V and 1 base from J, with 13 bases between. This CDR3 is built from 14 residues. Germline V CDR1 and CDR2: MNHNS, SASEGT. CDR3 loop: CASSRGSQSYEQYF. For the CDR3, the DNA is TGTGCCAGCAGCAGAGGGAGCCAGTCCTACGAGCAGTACTTC.

The V gene is TRBV6-1, the J gene TRBJ2-3, with D possibly TRBD2 on 6 matching bases. V shed 6 bases and J shed 0 bases, with 10 bases lying between them. This CDR3 comprises 14 residues. Germline V CDR1 and CDR2: MNHNS, SASEGT. This chain's CDR3 is CASSQRASTDTQYF. In DNA form, the CDR3 reads TGTGCCAGCAGCCAGCGGGCCAGCACAGATACGCAGTATTTT.

This chain joins TRBV20-1 and TRBJ1-1; 8 bases are shared with TRBD1. The CDR3 has 12 amino acids. The ends lost 5 bases at V and 5 bases at J; junction bases unmatched: 4. Germline CDR1 is DFQATT and CDR2 is SNEGSKA (reference sequence). The chain's CDR3 is CSALGQATEAFF. The CDR3 region has the DNA TGCAGTGCTTTGGGACAGGCGACTGAAGCTTTCTTT.

The gene calls are TRBV29-1 and TRBJ2-5, with 10 nucleotides matching TRBD2. The CDR3 contains 15 residues. The V gene end was trimmed by 2 bases and the J gene end by 1 base; junction bases not matched to a gene: 4. Per germline, CDR1 SQVTM and CDR2 ANQGSEA. The CDR3 bases are TGCAGCGTTGAACTAGCGGGAGACCCCCAAGAGACCCAGTACTTC. Amino acid sequence: CSVELAGDPQETQYF.

This clonotype was counted between two and nine times. The chain links TRBV20-1 to TRBJ1-2; D perhaps matches TRBD1 (6 bases). The CDR3 is made up of 16 amino acids. CDR1 and CDR2 (germline): DFQATT, SNEGSKA (reference sequence). V was trimmed by 4 bases and J by 8 bases, leaving 26 bases between them. The CDR3 region is CSANGMEQGFDGGYTF. CDR3 DNA sequence: TGCAGTGCTAATGGGATGGAACAGGGCTTCGATGGCGGCTACACCTTC.